What follows are 26 T cell receptor beta chains derived from one specimen sequenced in a study of T cells in women clearing cervical HPV infection. Clones were sequenced by immunoSEQ multiplex PCR, and TCRdb holds only the in-frame ones, with some missing. The sample data list roughly 42,000 clones. Sequencing was done on a sample of blood buffy coat. The source of these receptors is a woman between 18 and 69 years old with a cervical HPV16 infection that either progressed to CIN3+ or cleared (not recorded which).

About this clone itself: The read stops 3 residues short of the end of the CDR3; the missing end is completed from the germline J gene. This sequence joins TRBV7-9 and TRBJ2-7; maybe TRBD1 (5 bases). V shed 5 bases and J shed 3 bases, with 14 bases lying between them. There are 14 residues in the CDR3. Germline loops: CDR1 SEHNR, CDR2 FQNEAQ (reference sequence). CDR3 DNA (partial): TGTGCCAGCAGCGCCTCTGCAGGGTACTACGAG. Protein: CASSASAGYYE. The full CDR3 protein is CASSASAGYYEQYF.

Concerning this clone itself: The CDR3 extends 3 residues past the end of the read, so its final part is completed from the germline J gene. The chain has TRBV7-9 and TRBJ1-2, with D uncertain. The CDR3 is made up of 12 amino acids. Trimming removed 5 bases from V and 2 bases from J, with 6 bases in between. Germline-derived CDR1 and CDR2 are SEHNR and FQNEAQ (reference sequence). CDR3 DNA (partial): TGTGCCAGCAGCGGCACCAACTATGGC. Translation: CASSGTNYG. The full CDR3 is CASSGTNYGYTF.

As regards this clone: Read coverage stops 3 residues before the CDR3 terminus; the germline J gene supplies the remainder. The chain couples TRBV7-6 to TRBJ2-2; D is possibly TRBD2 (5 bases). Germline V gene lookup returns CDR1 SGHVS and CDR2 FNYEAQ. V was cut by 8 bases and J by 4 bases, with 14 bases left in between. The CDR3 totals 14 residues. CDR3 DNA (partial): TGTGCCAGCTCCTTGGTTGCGGGCACCGGGGAG. This gives the protein CASSLVAGTGE. Given in full, the CDR3 is CASSLVAGTGELFF.

On this clone: Sequencing ends 3 residues short of the CDR3 end; the germline J gene provides the rest. The chain uses TRBV20-1 and TRBJ1-1; 8 bases match TRBD1. There are 15 residues in the CDR3. Germline V gene data show CDR1 as DFQATT and CDR2 as SNEGSKA (reference sequence). The J segment lost 1 base and the V segment lost 3 bases, leaving 7 bases of the junction unmatched. The CDR3 protein is CSASLTGVSNTEAFF. The covered CDR3 bases are TGCAGTGCTAGTTTGACAGGGGTATCGAACACTGAA.

The sequenced part of the CDR3 DNA is TGTGCCAGCAGTGAAACTTGGGCACATCATCAGCCC. This gives the protein CASSETWAHHQP. The complete CDR3 sequence is CASSETWAHHQPQHF. The chain employs TRBV2 and TRBJ1-5; the D is unclear. The read gets to within 3 residues of the CDR3 end, and the germline J gene fills in the rest. The V end was cut by 2 bases, the J end by 5 bases, with 13 bases between. The CDR3 runs 15 residues. The germline V gene encodes CDR1 SNHLY and CDR2 FYNNEI.

Note on this clone: The CDR3 goes on 3 residues after the read ends, and that part is filled in from the germline J gene. The rearrangement joins TRBV5-1 to TRBJ2-2; 7 bases align to TRBD1. The CDR3 has 15 amino acids. Germline lookup yields CDR1 SGHRS and CDR2 YFSETQ. V lost 4 bases to trimming and J lost 1 base; unmatched junction nucleotides: 4. The CDR3 sequence: CASSDRTGNTGELFF. CDR3 DNA, as far as it was read: TGCGCCAGCAGCGATCGGACAGGGAACACCGGGGAG.

For this clone: The read ends 3 residues shy of where the CDR3 ends; the end is completed using the germline J gene. The chain joins TRBV4-2 to TRBJ1-6; maybe TRBD1 (6 bases). Germline CDR1 and CDR2: LGHNA and YNFKEQ. This CDR3 has 14 amino acids. V was trimmed by 0 bases and J by 10 bases, leaving 10 bases between them. CDR3: CASSQEQGTSPLHF. CDR3 DNA (partial): TGTGCCAGCAGCCAAGAACAGGGAACATCACCC.

To note about this clone: The CDR3 end lies 3 residues beyond the end of the read and is filled in from the germline J gene. The chain has TRBV29-1 and TRBJ2-3, with a tentative D call TRBD1 (5 bases). CDR1 is SQVTM, CDR2 ANQGSEA, per germline. The CDR3 has 13 amino acids. V was pared by 5 bases and J by 1 base, with 10 bases between. The CDR3 DNA, read in part, is TGCAGCGTTAACACACAGGGCACAGATACG. This sequence encodes CSVNTQGTDT. The full CDR3 reads CSVNTQGTDTQYF.

On this clone itself: The observed sequence ends 3 residues before the CDR3 terminus, with the missing tail filled in from the germline J gene. V and J are TRBV12-5 and TRBJ2-5; 8 nucleotides agree with TRBD2. CDR3 size: 14 residues. The germline gives CDR1 LGHNT, CDR2 FRNRAP. With 7 bases clipped from V and 5 bases from J, the junction kept 9 bases outside the gene matches. The part of the CDR3 DNA that was read is TGTGCTAGTGTCGGGGGGGCTCCGGGGGAGACC. This gives the protein CASVGGAPGET. The whole CDR3 protein reads CASVGGAPGETQYF.

In regard to this clone: The CDR3 goes on 3 residues after the read ends, and that part is filled in from the germline J gene. This rearrangement joins TRBV30 to TRBJ2-5; 9 nucleotides align to TRBD2. This CDR3 is 13 amino acids long. Germline-derived CDR1 and CDR2 are GTSNPN and SVGIG (reference sequence). The junction had 9 bases not matched to a gene; V was cut back by 7 bases and J by 6 bases. CDR3 region: CASEAGGPQTQYF. The CDR3 DNA, read in part, is TGTGCCTCCGAGGCGGGGGGGCCCCAGACC.

Note on this clone: The sequenced fragment ends 3 residues before the CDR3 boundary, so the rest is inferred from the germline J gene. This sequence joins TRBV2 and TRBJ2-7; D is ambiguous. This CDR3 has 12 residues. The V gene lost 6 bases and the J gene lost 0 bases, with 6 bases spanning the gap. Germline values: CDR1 SNHLY, CDR2 FYNNEI. The part of the CDR3 DNA that was read is TGTGCCAGCAGGACTGACTCCTACGAG. Amino acid sequence: CASRTDSYE. The entire CDR3 sequence reads CASRTDSYEQYF. The whole variable domain, remainder taken from reference TRBV2 and TRBJ2-7, is EPEVTQTPSHQVTQMGQEVILRCVPISNHLYFYWYRQILGQKVEFLVSFYNNEISEKSEIFDDQFSVERPDGSNFTLKIRSTKLEDSAMYFCASRTDSYEQYFGPGTRLTVT.

A word on this clone: The CDR3 end is not reached by the read, which stops 3 residues before it; the germline J gene fills it in. This rearrangement joins TRBV6-2 or TRBV6-3 to TRBJ1-2, with D unresolved. The CDR3 loop spans 11 amino acids. The germline V gene has CDR1 MNHEY and CDR2 SVGEGT. The part of the CDR3 DNA that was read is TGTGCCAGCAGTTCCCCCAGAGGC. This sequence encodes CASSSPRG. The full CDR3 reads CASSSPRGYTF.

As regards this clone: The CDR3 goes on 3 residues after the read ends, and that part is filled in from the germline J gene. V and J are TRBV10-2 and TRBJ2-5, with 11 bases aligning to TRBD1. V shed 7 bases and J 5 bases; nucleotides not matched to a gene: 9. The CDR3 consists of 15 residues. Germline V gene data show CDR1 as WSHSY and CDR2 as SAAADI. The CDR3 sequence: CASTVPGQGAETQYF. CDR3 bases read: TGCGCCAGCACCGTCCCAGGACAGGGGGCTGAGACC.

To note about this clone: The read terminates 3 residues before the CDR3 end, so the remaining end is supplied by the germline J gene. This chain uses TRBV29-1 with TRBJ2-7, with D tentatively TRBD1 or TRBD2 (5 bases each). Between the trimmed V and J ends, which lost 4 bases and 2 bases, there was a span of 12 bases. The CDR3 sequence is 13 residues long. Germline CDR1 is SQVTM and CDR2 is ANQGSEA. The CDR3 reads CSVVQGVAYEQYF. The sequenced CDR3 bases are TGCAGCGTTGTCCAGGGAGTAGCCTACGAG.

Regarding this clone: The CDR3 end lies 3 residues beyond the end of the read and is filled in from the germline J gene. V gene TRBV7-9 combines with J gene TRBJ2-1; either TRBD1 or TRBD2 may fit D (5 bases each). The CDR3 is 15 residues long. CDR1 is SEHNR, CDR2 FQNEAQ, per germline (reference sequence). Trimming shortened V by 5 bases and J by 5 bases, and 16 bases separated the two germline ends. CDR3 DNA, as far as it was read: TGTGCCAGCAGCCTGCAGGGAGTTAGGGACAATGAG. The encoded protein is CASSLQGVRDNE. The full CDR3 is CASSLQGVRDNEQFF.

Concerning this clone: The sequence runs out 3 residues before the end of the CDR3; the remainder is reconstructed from the germline J gene. The chain carries TRBV13 and TRBJ2-7; the match to TRBD1 covers 9 bases. The V gene's germline CDR1 is PRHDT and CDR2 FYEKMQ (reference sequence). The CDR3 totals 13 residues. The trim removed 3 bases at V and 3 bases at J, leaving 0 bases unmatched. The covered CDR3 bases are TGTGCCAGCAGCTTGGGACAGGGCTACGAG. As protein: CASSLGQGYE. The CDR3 in its entirety is CASSLGQGYEQYF.

In the case of this clone: Coverage ceases 3 residues before the CDR3 finishes, and the germline J gene fills in the end. The rearrangement uses TRBV7-9 and TRBJ1-5; TRBD1 matches 8 bases. The ends lost 5 bases at V and 6 bases at J; junction bases unmatched: 6. CDR3 length equals 14 residues. Germline-derived CDR1 and CDR2 are SEHNR and FQNEAQ (reference sequence). The part of the CDR3 DNA that was read is TGTGCCAGCAGCATGGGACAGGCGGGTCAGCCC. Amino acids: CASSMGQAGQP. The complete CDR3 protein is CASSMGQAGQPQHF.

CDR3 bases read: TGTGCCATCAGCGCCACAGGGGGCGATGGC. Protein sequence: CAISATGGDG. The full CDR3 sequence reads CAISATGGDGYTF. The genes are TRBV10-3 and TRBJ1-2, with 9 bases lining up with TRBD1. The observed sequence ends 3 residues before the CDR3 terminus, with the missing tail filled in from the germline J gene. Germline CDR1 is ENHRY and CDR2 is SYGVKD. V trimming: 6 bases; J trimming: 6 bases; junction bases outside the gene matches: 5. The length of the CDR3 is 13 residues.

Of note for this clone: The CDR3 extends 3 residues past the end of the read, so its final part is completed from the germline J gene. This rearrangement joins TRBV30 to TRBJ2-5; D is possibly TRBD1 (6 bases). This CDR3 is built from 13 residues. V was cut by 1 base and J by 4 bases, with 10 bases left in between. The germline V gene encodes CDR1 GTSNPN and CDR2 SVGIG (reference sequence). The CDR3 DNA, read in part, is TGTGCCTGGAGTGGAGGGGGTGGAGAGACC. Encoded protein: CAWSGGGGET. The CDR3 in its entirety is CAWSGGGGETQYF.

Note on this clone: The DNA ends 3 residues before the CDR3 does, and the rest of the CDR3 is filled in from the germline J gene. V is TRBV20-1 and J is TRBJ2-7; 9 bases map to TRBD1. Trimming at V came to 0 bases and at J to 3 bases, leaving 3 bases not matched to a gene. CDR3 length: 14 residues. Germline-derived CDR1 and CDR2 are DFQATT and SNEGSKA (reference sequence). Here the CDR3 reads CSARDPGQGYEQYF. Incomplete CDR3 DNA: TGCAGTGCTAGAGATCCGGGACAGGGCTACGAG.

About this clone: The read ends 3 residues before the CDR3 terminus; that terminus is restored from the germline J gene. V usage is TRBV5-1 and J usage is TRBJ2-1, with TRBD1 identical over 9 bases. The CDR3 runs to 14 residues. After removal of 4 bases from V and 6 bases from J, the junction contained 5 bases not matched to a gene. Germline-derived CDR1 and CDR2 are SGHRS and YFSETQ. This chain's CDR3 is CASSLMTGGNEQFF. Partial CDR3 DNA: TGCGCCAGCAGCCTCATGACAGGGGGCAATGAG.

A note on this clone: The read is 3 residues too short to cover the CDR3 end, so that end is filled in from the germline J gene. V usage is TRBV20-1 and J usage is TRBJ2-5; 8 bases line up with TRBD2. Germline V lookup: CDR1 DFQATT, CDR2 SNEGSKA (reference sequence). This CDR3 has 16 amino acids. V dropped 1 base and J dropped 0; count of bases not matched to a gene: 7. The CDR3 bases that were read are TGCAGTGCTAGAGGAAAGGCGGGGGGCCACCAAGAGACC. This codes for CSARGKAGGHQET. In full, the CDR3 reads CSARGKAGGHQETQYF.

CDR3 sequence reads: CASIDTGGDTQYF. The covered CDR3 bases are TGTGCCAGCATCGACACTGGAGGAGATACG. This rearrangement joins TRBV2 to TRBJ2-3; D is perhaps TRBD2 (5 bases). The read gets to within 3 residues of the CDR3 end, and the germline J gene fills in the rest. Germline V gene lookup returns CDR1 SNHLY and CDR2 FYNNEI. Trimming removed 7 bases from V and 5 bases from J, with 13 bases in between. CDR3 length: 13 amino acids.

Comment on this clone: The read terminates 3 residues before the CDR3 end, so the remaining end is supplied by the germline J gene. V gene TRBV11-3 combines with J gene TRBJ2-7; 8 bases align to TRBD1. Germline CDR1 SGHNT, CDR2 YENEEA. The CDR3 has 14 amino acids. V lost 6 bases to trimming and J lost 0 bases; unmatched junction nucleotides: 4. CDR3 amino acids: CASRSGTGSYEQYF. The covered CDR3 bases are TGTGCCAGCAGGTCCGGGACAGGCTCCTACGAG. Using reference TRBV11-3 and TRBJ2-7 for the parts outside the CDR3, the full variable domain is EAGVVQSPRYKIIEKKQPVAFWCNPISGHNTLYWYLQNLGQGPELLIRYENEEAVDDSQLPKDRFSAERLKGVDSTLKIQPAELGDSAVYLCASRSGTGSYEQYFGPGTRLTVT.

A word on this clone: The DNA ends 3 residues before the CDR3 does, and the rest of the CDR3 is filled in from the germline J gene. The chain is built from TRBV5-1 and TRBJ2-7, with D possibly TRBD1 on 7 matching bases. The CDR3 consists of 16 residues. CDR1 is SGHRS and CDR2 is YFSETQ in the germline V gene. The germline V and J ends were trimmed by 0 bases and 2 bases, with 15 bases remaining between them. The sequenced CDR3 bases are TGCGCCAGCAGCTTGGGGACAGGAGGGAAGGCCTACGAG. It specifies CASSLGTGGKAYE. In full, the CDR3 reads CASSLGTGGKAYEQYF.

Notes on this clone: The observed sequence ends 3 residues before the CDR3 terminus, with the missing tail filled in from the germline J gene. The gene calls are TRBV20-1 and TRBJ2-3; 7 nucleotides agree with TRBD2. CDR3 length equals 13 residues. V lost 5 bases to trimming and J lost 1 base; unmatched junction nucleotides: 3. CDR1 is DFQATT, CDR2 SNEGSKA, per germline (reference sequence). CDR3 loop: CSAEAGGTDTQYF. CDR3 bases read: TGCAGTGCTGAGGCGGGGGGCACAGATACG.